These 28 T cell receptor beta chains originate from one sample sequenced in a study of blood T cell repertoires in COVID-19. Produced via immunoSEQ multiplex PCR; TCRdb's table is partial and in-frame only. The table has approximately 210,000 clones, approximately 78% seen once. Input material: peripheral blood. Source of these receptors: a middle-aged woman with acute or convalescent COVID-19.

In nucleotides, the CDR3 is TGTGCCAGCTCACCCGAGACGACTAGCTTCTACGAGCAGTACTTC. It specifies CASSPETTSFYEQYF. This chain joins TRBV18 and TRBJ2-7, with 7 positions matching TRBD2. CDR3 size: 15 residues. The germline V gene has CDR1 KGHSH and CDR2 LQKENI. V shed 3 bases and J 3 bases; nucleotides not matched to a gene: 8. Full variable domain (missing parts from reference TRBV18 and TRBJ2-7): NAGVMQNPRHLVRRRGQEARLRCSPMKGHSHVYWYRQLPEEGLKFMVYLQKENIIDESGMPKERFSAEFPKEGPSILRIQQVVRGDSAAYFCASSPETTSFYEQYFGPGTRLTVT.

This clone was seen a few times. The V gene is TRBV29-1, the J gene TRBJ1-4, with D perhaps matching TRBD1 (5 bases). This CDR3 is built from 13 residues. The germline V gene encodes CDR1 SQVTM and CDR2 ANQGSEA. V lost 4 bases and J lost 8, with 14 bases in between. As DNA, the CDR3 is TGCAGCGTTGCTCGGGGGGTCGGCGAAAAACTGTTTTTT. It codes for CSVARGVGEKLFF.

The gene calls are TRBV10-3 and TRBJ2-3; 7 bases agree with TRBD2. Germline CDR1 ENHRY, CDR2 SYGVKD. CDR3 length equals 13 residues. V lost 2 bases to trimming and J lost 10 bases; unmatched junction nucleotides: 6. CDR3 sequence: CAISEERDLAQYF. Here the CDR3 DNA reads TGTGCCATCAGTGAGGAGCGGGATTTGGCGCAGTATTTT.

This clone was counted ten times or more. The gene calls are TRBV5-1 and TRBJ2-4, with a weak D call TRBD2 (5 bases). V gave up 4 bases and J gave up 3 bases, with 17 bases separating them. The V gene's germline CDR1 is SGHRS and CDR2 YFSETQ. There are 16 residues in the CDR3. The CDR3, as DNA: TGCGCCAGCAGCCCGGGGTTCATGTCGGGCAAAAACATTCAGTACTTC. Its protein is CASSPGFMSGKNIQYF.

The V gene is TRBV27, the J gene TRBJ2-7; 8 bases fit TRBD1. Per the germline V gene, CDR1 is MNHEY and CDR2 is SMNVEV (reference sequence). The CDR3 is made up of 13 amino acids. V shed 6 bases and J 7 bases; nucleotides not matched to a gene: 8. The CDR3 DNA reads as TGTGCCAGCAGCCCGACAGGGGTAGGGGAGCAGTACTTC. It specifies CASSPTGVGEQYF.

CDR3 coding DNA: TGTGCCAGCAGCCAAGATCGGGCAGGGGAGTCGGGTCAGCCCCAGCATTTT. It codes for CASSQDRAGESGQPQHF. The J gene is TRBJ1-5, the V gene TRBV3-1 (or the pseudogene TRBV3-2), with D perhaps TRBD1 (6 bases). Germline CDR1 reads LGHDT; CDR2 reads YNNKEL (reference sequence). With 0 bases removed from V and 6 bases from J, the gap between germline ends came to 18 bases. This CDR3 spans 17 amino acids.

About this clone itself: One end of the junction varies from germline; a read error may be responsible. CDR3 loop: CASSNGFGYTIYF. The CDR3 coding sequence is TGTGCCAGTAGTAACGGGTTTGGATACACCATATATTTT. This chain connects TRBV19 to TRBJ1-3; unclear D gene. This CDR3 region has 13 residues. Germline V gene sequence: CDR1 LNHDA, CDR2 SQIVND (reference sequence).

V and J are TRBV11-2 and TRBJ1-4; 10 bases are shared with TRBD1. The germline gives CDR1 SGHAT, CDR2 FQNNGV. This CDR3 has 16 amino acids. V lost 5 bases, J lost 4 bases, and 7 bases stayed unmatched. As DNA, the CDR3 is TGTGCCAGCAGCCTAAGACAGGGGGCAATTAATGAAAAACTGTTTTTT. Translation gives CASSLRQGAINEKLFF.

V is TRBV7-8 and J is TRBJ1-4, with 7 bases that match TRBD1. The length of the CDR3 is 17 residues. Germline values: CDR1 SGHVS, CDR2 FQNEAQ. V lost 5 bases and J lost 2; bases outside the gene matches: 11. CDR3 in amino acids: CASSPQGGMGTNEKLFF. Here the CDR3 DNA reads TGTGCCAGCAGCCCTCAGGGGGGAATGGGGACTAATGAAAAACTGTTTTTT.

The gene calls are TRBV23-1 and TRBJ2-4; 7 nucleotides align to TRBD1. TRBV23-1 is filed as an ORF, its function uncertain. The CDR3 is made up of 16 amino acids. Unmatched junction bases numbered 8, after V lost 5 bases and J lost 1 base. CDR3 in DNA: TGCGCCAGCAGTTGGGGACAGATCGTGGCCAAAAACATTCAGTACTTC. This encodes CASSWGQIVAKNIQYF.

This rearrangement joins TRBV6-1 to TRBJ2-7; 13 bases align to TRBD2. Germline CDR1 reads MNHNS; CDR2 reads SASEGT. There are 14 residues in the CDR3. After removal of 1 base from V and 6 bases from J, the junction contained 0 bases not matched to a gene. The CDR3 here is CASSEGLAGGEQYF. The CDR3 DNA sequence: TGTGCCAGCAGTGAAGGACTAGCGGGAGGCGAGCAGTACTTC.

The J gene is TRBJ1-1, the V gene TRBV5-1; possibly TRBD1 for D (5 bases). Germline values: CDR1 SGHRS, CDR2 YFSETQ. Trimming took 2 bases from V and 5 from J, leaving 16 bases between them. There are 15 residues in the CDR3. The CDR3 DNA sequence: TGCGCCAGCAGCTTAGTGGGGCAGGGTAGGACTGAAGCTTTCTTT. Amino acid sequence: CASSLVGQGRTEAFF.

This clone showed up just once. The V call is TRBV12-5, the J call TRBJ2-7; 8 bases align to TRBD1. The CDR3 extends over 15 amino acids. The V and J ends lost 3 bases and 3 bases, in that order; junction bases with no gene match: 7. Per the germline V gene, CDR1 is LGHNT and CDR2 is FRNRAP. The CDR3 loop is CASGLPRTGIYEQYF. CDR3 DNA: TGTGCTAGTGGTTTACCCAGGACAGGGATCTACGAGCAGTACTTC.

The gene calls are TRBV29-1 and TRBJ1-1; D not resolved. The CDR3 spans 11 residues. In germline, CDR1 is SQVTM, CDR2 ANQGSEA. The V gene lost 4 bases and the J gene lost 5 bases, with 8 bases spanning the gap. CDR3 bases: TGCAGCGTTGTGACTTTGACTGAAGCTTTCTTT. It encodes CSVVTLTEAFF.

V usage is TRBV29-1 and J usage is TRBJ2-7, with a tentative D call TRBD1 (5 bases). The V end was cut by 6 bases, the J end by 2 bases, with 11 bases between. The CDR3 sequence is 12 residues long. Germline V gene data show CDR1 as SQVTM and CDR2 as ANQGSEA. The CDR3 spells CSVKDTPYEQYF. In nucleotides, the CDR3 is TGCAGCGTAAAGGACACCCCCTACGAGCAGTACTTC.

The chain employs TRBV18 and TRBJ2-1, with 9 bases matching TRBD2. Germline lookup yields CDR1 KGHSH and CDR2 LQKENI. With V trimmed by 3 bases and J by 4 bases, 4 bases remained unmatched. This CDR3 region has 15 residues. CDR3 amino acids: CASSPGAGGYNEQFF. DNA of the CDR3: TGTGCCAGCTCACCCGGTGCGGGAGGGTACAATGAGCAGTTCTTC.

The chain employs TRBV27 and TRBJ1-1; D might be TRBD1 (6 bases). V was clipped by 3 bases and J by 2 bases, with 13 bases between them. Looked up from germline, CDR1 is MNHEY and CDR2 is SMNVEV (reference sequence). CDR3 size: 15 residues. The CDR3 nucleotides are TGTGCCAGCAGTTTGTCGCCTGGGGGCAACACTGAAGCTTTCTTT. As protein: CASSLSPGGNTEAFF.

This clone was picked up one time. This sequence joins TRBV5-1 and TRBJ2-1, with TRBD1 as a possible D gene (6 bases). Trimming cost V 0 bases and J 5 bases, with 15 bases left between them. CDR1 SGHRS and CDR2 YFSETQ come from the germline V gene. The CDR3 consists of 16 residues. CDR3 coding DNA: TGCGCCAGCAGCTTGGAAATCAGGGGCAACCACAATGAGCAGTTCTTC. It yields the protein CASSLEIRGNHNEQFF.

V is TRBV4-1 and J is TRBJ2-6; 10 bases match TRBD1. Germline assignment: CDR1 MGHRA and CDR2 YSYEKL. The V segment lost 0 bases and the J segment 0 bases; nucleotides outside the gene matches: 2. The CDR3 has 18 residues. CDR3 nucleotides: TGCGCCAGCAGCCAAGATCGGACAGGGGGCTCTGGGGCCAACGTCCTGACTTTC. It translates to CASSQDRTGGSGANVLTF.

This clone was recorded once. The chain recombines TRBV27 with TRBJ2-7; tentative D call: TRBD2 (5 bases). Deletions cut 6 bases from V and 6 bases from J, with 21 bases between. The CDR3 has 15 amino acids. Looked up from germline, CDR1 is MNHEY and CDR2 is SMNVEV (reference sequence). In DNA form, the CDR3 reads TGTGCCAGCAGCCCATTGGGAGAGGCTCATGTCGAGCAGTACTTC. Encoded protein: CASSPLGEAHVEQYF.

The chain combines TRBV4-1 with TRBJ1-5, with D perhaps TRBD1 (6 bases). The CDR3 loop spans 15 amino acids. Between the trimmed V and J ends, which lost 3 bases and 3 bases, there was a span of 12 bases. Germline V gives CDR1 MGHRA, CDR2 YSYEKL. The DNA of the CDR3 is TGCGCCAGCAGCCAGTCCGGGACAATCAATCAGCCCCAGCATTTT. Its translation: CASSQSGTINQPQHF.

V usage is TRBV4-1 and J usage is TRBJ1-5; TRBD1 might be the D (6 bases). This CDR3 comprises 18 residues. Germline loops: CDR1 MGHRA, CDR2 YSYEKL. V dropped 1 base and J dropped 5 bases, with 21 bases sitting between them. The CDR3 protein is CASSQVSPRGGEHQPQHF. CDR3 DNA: TGCGCCAGCAGCCAAGTCTCCCCTAGGGGGGGTGAACATCAGCCCCAGCATTTT.

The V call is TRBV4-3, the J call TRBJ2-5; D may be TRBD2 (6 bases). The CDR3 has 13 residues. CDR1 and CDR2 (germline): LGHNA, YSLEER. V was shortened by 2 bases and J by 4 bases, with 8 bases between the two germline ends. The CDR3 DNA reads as TGCGCCAGCAGCCAAATGGGGGGAGAGACCCAGTACTTC. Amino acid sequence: CASSQMGGETQYF.

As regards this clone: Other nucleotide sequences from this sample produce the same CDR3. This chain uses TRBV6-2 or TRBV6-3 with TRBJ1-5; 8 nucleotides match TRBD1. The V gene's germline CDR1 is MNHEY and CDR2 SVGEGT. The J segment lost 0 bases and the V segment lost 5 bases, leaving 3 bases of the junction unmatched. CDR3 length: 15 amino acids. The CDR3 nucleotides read TGTGCCAGCAGTCCGGACAGGGATAGCAATCAGCCCCAGCATTTT. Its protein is CASSPDRDSNQPQHF.

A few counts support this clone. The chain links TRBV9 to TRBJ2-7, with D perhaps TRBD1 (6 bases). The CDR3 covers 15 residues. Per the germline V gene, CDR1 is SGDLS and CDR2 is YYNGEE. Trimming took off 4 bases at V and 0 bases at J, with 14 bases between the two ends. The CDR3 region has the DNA TGTGCCAGCAGCCCGACAGGTTATTCCTCCTACGAGCAGTACTTC. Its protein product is CASSPTGYSSYEQYF.

The DNA of the CDR3 is TGTGCCAGCAGCCGTCAGACAGGGGATGGCTACACCTTC. Residues: CASSRQTGDGYTF. The chain employs TRBV7-2 and TRBJ1-2; TRBD1 matches 8 bases. Germline loops: CDR1 SGHTA, CDR2 FQGNSA. The junction had 5 bases not matched to a gene; V was cut back by 5 bases and J by 6 bases. The CDR3 consists of 13 residues. Full variable domain (missing parts from reference TRBV7-2 and TRBJ1-2): GAGVSQSPSNKVTEKGKDVELRCDPISGHTALYWYRQSLGQGLEFLIYFQGNSAPDKSGLPSDRFSAERTGGSVSTLTIQRTQQEDSAVYLCASSRQTGDGYTFGSGTRLTVV.

The CDR3 DNA is TGTGCCTGGAGTGTAGGAGGGGCTCCTACCCACTATAATTCACCCCTCCACTTT. Translated: CAWSVGGAPTHYNSPLHF. The V gene is TRBV30, the J gene TRBJ1-6; D possibly corresponds to TRBD1 (5 bases). V lost 0 bases and J lost 3, with 18 bases in between. Germline V gene data show CDR1 as GTSNPN and CDR2 as SVGIG (reference sequence). The CDR3 runs 18 residues. The variable domain in full, completed from reference TRBV30 and TRBJ1-6, reads SQTIHQWPATLVQPVGSPLSLECTVEGTSNPNLYWYRQAAGRGLQLLFYSVGIGQISSEVPQNLSASRPQDRQFILSSKKLLLSDSGFYLCAWSVGGAPTHYNSPLHFGNGTRLTVT.

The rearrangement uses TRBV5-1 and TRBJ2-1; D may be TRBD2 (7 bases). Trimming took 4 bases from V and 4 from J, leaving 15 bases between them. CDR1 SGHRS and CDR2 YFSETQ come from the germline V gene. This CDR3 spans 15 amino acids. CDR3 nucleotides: TGCGCCAGCAGCCCTGGAGGGGGGGGATACAATGAGCAGTTCTTC. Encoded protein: CASSPGGGGYNEQFF.